Presented here are 18 T cell receptor beta chains from one specimen sequenced in a study of PD-L1 blockade in urothelial cancer. Clones were sequenced by immunoSEQ multiplex PCR, and TCRdb holds only the in-frame ones, with some missing. The table has 35,000 to 45,000 clones, around 80% seen once. The sample in question was PBMCs, obtained around atezolizumab (anti-PD-L1) treatment. These receptors were taken from an older man with urothelial cancer.

The gene calls are TRBV5-4 and TRBJ2-1; D not resolved. Trimming removed 0 bases at V and 7 bases at J, with 5 bases between. Germline loops: CDR1 SGHNT, CDR2 YYREEE (reference sequence). This CDR3 is built from 12 residues. The CDR3 coding sequence is TGTGCCAGCAGCTTGGTGGCTAATGAGCAGTTCTTC. This gives the protein CASSLVANEQFF. Variable domain in full (rest from reference TRBV5-4 and TRBJ2-1): ETGVTQSPTHLIKTRGQQVTLRCSSQSGHNTVSWYQQALGQGPQFIFQYYREEENGRGNFPPRFSGLQFPNYSSELNVNALELDDSALYLCASSLVANEQFFGPGTRLTVL.

The chain links TRBV7-6 to TRBJ2-7; TRBD2 aligns across 10 bases. V trimming: 5 bases; J trimming: 2 bases; junction bases outside the gene matches: 9. Germline V gene lookup returns CDR1 SGHVS and CDR2 FNYEAQ. The length of the CDR3 is 16 residues. CDR3 protein: CASSPGGLAGAYEQYF. The CDR3 DNA sequence: TGTGCCAGCAGCCCAGGGGGCCTAGCGGGGGCCTACGAGCAGTACTTC. Variable domain in full (rest from reference TRBV7-6 and TRBJ2-7): GAGVSQSPRYKVTKRGQDVALRCDPISGHVSLYWYRQALGQGPEFLTYFNYEAQQDKSGLPNDRFSAERPEGSISTLTIQRTEQRDSAMYRCASSPGGLAGAYEQYFGPGTRLTVT.

The chain combines TRBV5-1 with TRBJ2-1; 10 bases map to TRBD1. Germline CDR1 SGHRS, CDR2 YFSETQ. The CDR3 has 15 residues. V lost 0 bases to trimming and J lost 3 bases; unmatched junction nucleotides: 0. The CDR3 loop reads CASSLGTGGYNEQFF. The DNA for the CDR3 is TGCGCCAGCAGCTTGGGGACAGGGGGCTACAATGAGCAGTTCTTC.

This chain joins TRBV5-6 and TRBJ1-5; 9 nucleotides align to TRBD1. Per the germline V gene, CDR1 is SGHDT and CDR2 is YYEEEE. Trimming took 4 bases from V and 6 from J; bases not matched to a gene: 8. The CDR3 covers 15 residues. Here the CDR3 reads CASSRRQGGAQPQHF. The CDR3 DNA reads TGTGCCAGCAGCCGGAGACAGGGGGGCGCTCAGCCCCAGCATTTT.

The J gene is TRBJ1-3, the V gene TRBV6-1; 7 nucleotides line up with TRBD1. V lost 6 bases to trimming and J lost 3 bases; unmatched junction nucleotides: 5. The germline V gene has CDR1 MNHNS and CDR2 SASEGT. The CDR3 totals 14 residues. CDR3: CASRFGQVGNTIYF. The CDR3 DNA follows: TGTGCCAGCAGATTCGGACAGGTTGGAAACACCATATATTTT.

V gene TRBV9 combines with J gene TRBJ2-5, with 9 nucleotides matching TRBD2. Trimming removed 0 bases from V and 1 base from J; junction bases left unmatched: 4. The CDR3 contains 16 residues. CDR1 and CDR2 (germline): SGDLS, YYNGEE. The CDR3 loop is CASSVGRAGGQETQYF. For the CDR3, the DNA is TGTGCCAGCAGCGTAGGGAGAGCGGGAGGCCAAGAGACCCAGTACTTC.

V gene TRBV5-1 combines with J gene TRBJ1-4; D not certain. CDR1 and CDR2 (germline): SGHRS, YFSETQ. V lost 0 bases and J lost 1, with 10 bases in between. This CDR3 region has 16 residues. The CDR3, as DNA: TGCGCCAGCAGCTTGGGCAGGCCTGGAACTAATGAAAAACTGTTTTTT. Residues: CASSLGRPGTNEKLFF.

CDR3 sequence: CASRTGGLTGELFF. The CDR3 DNA follows: TGTGCCTCACGGACAGGGGGCCTCACCGGGGAGCTGTTTTTT. The rearrangement links TRBV10-3 to TRBJ2-2, with TRBD1 identical over 11 bases. CDR3 length equals 14 residues. Germline V lookup: CDR1 ENHRY, CDR2 SYGVKD. The junction had 6 bases not matched to a gene; V was cut back by 11 bases and J by 4 bases.

The rearrangement uses TRBV18 and TRBJ1-1; weak D call: TRBD1 (6 bases). The CDR3 is made up of 13 amino acids. Germline CDR1 is KGHSH and CDR2 is LQKENI. Trimming shortened V by 6 bases and J by 0 bases, and 8 bases separated the two germline ends. The CDR3 loop reads CASSRDMNTEAFF. The CDR3 nucleotides are TGTGCCAGCTCCAGGGACATGAACACTGAAGCTTTCTTT.

Of note for this clone: Sequence at one end of the junction differs from germline and may be a read error. The rearrangement uses TRBV20-1 and TRBJ2-7; 9 bases map to TRBD2. The CDR3 loop spans 11 amino acids. Looked up from germline, CDR1 is DFQATT and CDR2 is SNEGSKA (reference sequence). CDR3 loop: CGAGGTYEQYF. The CDR3, as DNA: TGTGGGGCGGGAGGGACCTACGAGCAGTACTTC.

The rearrangement joins TRBV7-2 to TRBJ2-7; 7 bases fit TRBD1. The CDR3 length is 13 residues. V lost 5 bases, J lost 5 bases, and 6 bases stayed unmatched. Per the germline V gene, CDR1 is SGHTA and CDR2 is FQGNSA. The CDR3 nucleotides are TGTGCCAGCAGCCGTTCCACAGGGGACGAGCAGTACTTC. It is translated as CASSRSTGDEQYF.

This clone was counted a single time. V and J are TRBV28 and TRBJ1-1, with TRBD1 identical over 7 bases. With V trimmed by 2 bases and J by 0 bases, 0 bases remained unmatched. CDR3 size: 14 residues. Germline CDR1 and CDR2: MDHEN and SYDVKM. The CDR3 nucleotides read TGTGCCAGCAGTTTAGGGACAGTGAACACTGAAGCTTTCTTT. Protein sequence: CASSLGTVNTEAFF.

V and J are TRBV27 and TRBJ2-5, with 9 nucleotides matching TRBD2. This CDR3 spans 14 amino acids. J lost 4 bases, V lost 3 bases, and 3 bases had no gene match. Germline CDR1 is MNHEY and CDR2 is SMNVEV (reference sequence). CDR3 coding DNA: TGTGCCAGCAGTTTTGCGGGAGGGCCAGAGACCCAGTACTTC. This gives the protein CASSFAGGPETQYF.

The chain links TRBV4-3 to TRBJ1-2; weak D call: TRBD1 (6 bases). V lost 0 bases and J 6 bases, leaving 8 bases between the germline ends. Germline CDR1 is LGHNA and CDR2 is YSLEER. This CDR3 is 13 amino acids long. CDR3 nucleotide sequence: TGCGCCAGCAGCCAAGAACAGGGTGATGGCTACACCTTC. Amino acids: CASSQEQGDGYTF.

The chain joins TRBV7-2 to TRBJ2-2; TRBD2 matches 10 bases. Germline V gives CDR1 SGHTA, CDR2 FQGNSA. There are 16 residues in the CDR3. J lost 7 bases, V lost 5 bases, and 10 bases had no gene match. CDR3 sequence: CASSRVPSGGGGELFF. The CDR3 DNA sequence: TGTGCCAGCAGCCGGGTCCCTAGCGGGGGAGGCGGGGAGCTGTTTTTT.

This chain links TRBV30 with TRBJ2-7, with 9 positions matching TRBD1. CDR3 length: 16 residues. Germline assignment: CDR1 GTSNPN and CDR2 SVGIG (reference sequence). Losses at the gene ends were 1 base for V and 7 bases for J; bases not matched to a gene: 14. The CDR3: CAWSAPTGTGSGEQYF. The CDR3 DNA follows: TGTGCCTGGAGTGCCCCCACCGGGACAGGGTCGGGAGAGCAGTACTTC. Using reference TRBV30 and TRBJ2-7 for the parts outside the CDR3, the full variable domain is SQTIHQWPATLVQPVGSPLSLECTVEGTSNPNLYWYRQAAGRGLQLLFYSVGIGQISSEVPQNLSASRPQDRQFILSSKKLLLSDSGFYLCAWSAPTGTGSGEQYFGPGTRLTVT.

Notes on this clone: Since a much larger clone is just one base distant, this may be a read error. This chain connects TRBV6-1 to TRBJ2-7, with 7 bases that match TRBD1. V shed 5 bases and J 0 bases; nucleotides not matched to a gene: 4. The germline CDR1 and CDR2 sequences are MNHNS and SASEGT. There are 14 residues in the CDR3. CDR3 sequence: CASSRDSFSYEQYF. The CDR3 DNA reads TGTGCCAGCAGTAGGGACAGCTTCTCCTACGAGCAGTACTTC.

The chain combines TRBV5-4 with TRBJ2-5, with 11 bases matching TRBD2. CDR3 length: 16 residues. V dropped 4 bases and J dropped 1; count of bases not matched to a gene: 6. The germline gives CDR1 SGHNT, CDR2 YYREEE (reference sequence). For the CDR3, the DNA is TGTGCCAGCAGCCATTCTAGCGGGAGGTCCCAAGAGACCCAGTACTTC. It specifies CASSHSSGRSQETQYF.